This T cell receptor (beta chain) is drawn from a study of blood T cell repertoires in COVID-19. About the study: PBMCs, B-cell-depleted T cells, or T cells provided the cDNA or gDNA that made up the material.

This table comes from immunoSEQ multiplex PCR, and its TCRdb copy is limited to in-frame clones, with some not included. The table lists 95,000 or so clones, approximately 80% of them singletons. The CDR3 has 16 residues. V dropped 5 bases and J dropped 1; count of bases not matched to a gene: 5. The germline V gene has CDR1 SGHAT and CDR2 FQDESV (reference sequence). The sequence was obtained from an elderly man with COVID-19, enrolled during active disease. The material sequenced was peripheral blood. The V gene is TRBV11-1, the J gene TRBJ2-6; 7 nucleotides align to TRBD1. CDR3 coding DNA: TGTGCCAGCAGCCCCTCGACAGGGTCTGGGGCCAACGTCCTGACTTTC. This translates into CASSPSTGSGANVLTF.